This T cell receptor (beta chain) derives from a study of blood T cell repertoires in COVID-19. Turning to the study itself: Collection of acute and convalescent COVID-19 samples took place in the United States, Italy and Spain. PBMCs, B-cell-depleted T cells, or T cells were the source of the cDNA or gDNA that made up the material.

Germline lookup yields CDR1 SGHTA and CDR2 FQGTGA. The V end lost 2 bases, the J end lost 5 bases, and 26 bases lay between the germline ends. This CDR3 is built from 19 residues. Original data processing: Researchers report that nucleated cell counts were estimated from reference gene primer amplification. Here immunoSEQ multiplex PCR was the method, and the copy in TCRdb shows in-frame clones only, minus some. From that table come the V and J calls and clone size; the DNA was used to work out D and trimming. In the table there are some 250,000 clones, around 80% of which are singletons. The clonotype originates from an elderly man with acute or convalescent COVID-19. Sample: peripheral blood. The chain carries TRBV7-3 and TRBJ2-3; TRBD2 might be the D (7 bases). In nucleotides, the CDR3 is TGTGCCAGCAGCTTACAGGGGAGGCTAGCGGCCACCGGAAAAGATACGCAGTATTTT. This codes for CASSLQGRLAATGKDTQYF. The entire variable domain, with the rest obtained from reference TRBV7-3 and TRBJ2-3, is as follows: GAGVSQTPSNKVTEKGKYVELRCDPISGHTALYWYRQSLGQGPEFLIYFQGTGAADDSGLPNDRFFAVRPEGSVSTLKIQRTERGDSAVYLCASSLQGRLAATGKDTQYFGPGTRLTVL.